These T cell receptor beta chains were read from a single sample in a study of human T cells and chemical hapten exposure. TCRdb analysed the RACE reads with MiXCR anew, one entry per CDR3 protein. The sample consists of over 55,000 distinct CDR3 sequences, around 11% of them appearing once. Source: whole blood, taken in connection with sensitization to the hapten diphenylcyclopropenone (DPC). The receptors derive from a man aged 30 to 45 with alopecia areata. Some clones in this sample may be carry-over from other donors' samples. The CDR3 runs from the conserved cysteine through the conserved F or W. D genes are given only for firm matches. Not all rows give a size; the values are once, few, many and, for expanded clones, a class.

D,V,J,size,CDR3,DNA
TRBD2,TRBV18,TRBJ2-1,.,CASSPTSGGGHEQFF,TGTGCCAGCTCACCAACTAGCGGGGGGGGCCATGAGCAGTTCTTC
.,TRBV21-1,TRBJ2-7,many,CASSVGGTYEQYF,TGTGCCAGCAGTGTTGGAGGGACCTACGAGCAGTACTTC
.,TRBV19,TRBJ2-3,few,CASSSSPEGYGDTQYF,TGTGCCAGTAGTTCTTCTCCCGAGGGTTATGGAGATACGCAGTATTTT
TRBD1,TRBV12-3/TRBV12-4,TRBJ1-2,many,CASRIRGWDYGYTF,TGTGCCAGCAGAATCAGGGGGTGGGACTATGGCTACACCTTC
TRBD1,TRBV28,TRBJ1-2,few,CASRRQGGYGYTF,TGTGCCAGCAGGAGACAGGGTGGATATGGCTACACCTTC
.,TRBV3-1,TRBJ2-7,.,CASSQEARSYEQYF,TGTGCCAGCAGCCAAGAAGCCCGATCCTACGAGCAGTACTTC
TRBD1,TRBV28,TRBJ1-2,many,CASSLTGGEGYGYTF,TGTGCCAGCAGTTTAACAGGGGGCGAAGGCTATGGCTACACCTTC
TRBD2,TRBV7-7,TRBJ2-3,.,CASSLGLAGTDTQYF,TGTGCTAGCAGCTTAGGGCTAGCGGGCACAGATACGCAGTATTTT
.,TRBV18,TRBJ2-3,few,CASSSTYTDTQYF,TGTGCCAGCTCATCGACTTACACAGATACGCAGTATTTT
.,TRBV7-2,TRBJ2-7,many,CASSPQRSGVWEQYF,TGTGCCAGCAGCCCCCAGCGGTCGGGGGTCTGGGAGCAGTACTTC
TRBD1,TRBV28,TRBJ2-7,few,CASSPGTVNSYEQYF,TGTGCCAGCAGCCCCGGGACAGTTAACTCCTACGAGCAGTACTTC
.,TRBV9,TRBJ1-5,.,CASSVGQAGNQPQHF,TGTGCCAGCAGCGTAGGACAGGCAGGCAATCAGCCCCAGCATTTT
.,TRBV6-5,TRBJ1-5,.,CASSYPRGRAYYQPQHF,TGTGCCAGCAGTTACCCGCGGGGGCGGGCATACTATCAGCCCCAGCATTTT
.,TRBV9,TRBJ1-3,many,CASSVGRGKEKGNTIYF,TGTGCCAGCAGCGTAGGTAGGGGAAAGGAGAAAGGAAACACCATATATTTT
.,TRBV7-3,TRBJ2-2,many,CASSLIPSHSTGELFF,TGTGCCAGCAGCTTAATCCCGTCCCACTCCACCGGGGAGCTGTTTTTT
.,TRBV6-2/TRBV6-3,TRBJ2-7,few,CASSDDSLPSYEQYF,TGTGCCAGCAGTGATGACAGCCTACCTTCCTACGAGCAGTACTTC
.,TRBV7-6,TRBJ1-5,.,CASSLGQSEGQPQHF,TGTGCCAGCAGCTTAGGCCAGAGCGAAGGTCAGCCCCAGCATTTT
.,TRBV6-7,TRBJ2-1,many,CASTKPRDRSSYNEQFF,TGTGCCAGCACAAAGCCTCGCGACAGGAGCTCCTACAATGAGCAGTTCTTC
TRBD2,TRBV7-6,TRBJ2-5,few,CASSSRLGQRGDQETQYF,TGTGCCAGCAGCTCGAGGCTGGGCCAGCGGGGAGACCAAGAGACCCAGTACTTC
.,TRBV4-2,TRBJ1-4,many,CASSQVRATNEKLFF,TGTGCCAGCAGCCAAGTCCGAGCAACTAATGAAAAACTGTTTTTT
.,TRBV3-1,TRBJ2-2,many,CASSQLTGELFF,TGTGCCAGCAGCCAGCTAACCGGGGAGCTGTTTTTT
TRBD1,TRBV9,TRBJ2-3,few,CASSVEGASTDTQYF,TGTGCCAGCAGCGTAGAGGGGGCTAGCACAGATACGCAGTATTTT
TRBD1,TRBV20-1,TRBJ1-3,many,CSASQDRGGAIYF,TGCAGTGCTAGTCAGGACAGGGGAGGGGCCATATATTTT
.,TRBV10-3,TRBJ2-7,many,CAISGAGYYEQYF,TGTGCCATCAGTGGGGCAGGGTATTACGAGCAGTACTTC
TRBD2,TRBV7-2,TRBJ2-1,few,CASSVSGGYYNEQFF,TGTGCCAGCAGCGTTAGCGGGGGGTACTACAATGAGCAGTTCTTC
.,TRBV9,TRBJ2-6,.,CVSSSRGAISSGANVLTF,TGTGTCAGCAGCTCAAGGGGAGCTATAAGCTCTGGGGCCAACGTCCTGACTTTC
.,TRBV12-3/TRBV12-4,TRBJ1-1,many,CASSFGLIGSEAFF,TGTGCCAGCAGTTTTGGCCTTATTGGGTCTGAAGCTTTCTTT
.,TRBV10-3,TRBJ1-6,few,CAITKTRGQVPLHF,TGTGCCATCACTAAAACAAGGGGCCAGGTACCCCTCCACTTT
.,TRBV3-1,TRBJ1-5,.,CASNYGNQPQHF,TGTGCCAGCAACTACGGCAATCAGCCCCAGCATTTT
.,TRBV3-1,TRBJ2-7,.,CASSPPGGYEQYF,TGTGCCAGCAGCCCTCCTGGGGGCTACGAGCAGTACTTC
.,TRBV20-1,TRBJ2-7,many,CSARSGTGYEQYF,TGCAGTGCTAGATCAGGGACCGGCTACGAGCAGTACTTC
.,TRBV29-1,TRBJ1-1,many,CSVGPEAFF,TGCAGCGTGGGACCTGAAGCTTTCTTT
.,TRBV5-4,TRBJ2-3,many,CASRLDGIIGTDTQYF,TGTGCCAGCAGACTGGATGGGATCATAGGTACAGATACGCAGTATTTT
.,TRBV2,TRBJ2-7,few,CASALLQGIGEQYF,TGTGCCAGTGCCCTCCTCCAGGGGATAGGTGAGCAGTACTTC
.,TRBV29-1,TRBJ2-2,.,CSVIGEGITGELFF,TGCAGCGTTATCGGGGAAGGGATAACCGGGGAGCTGTTTTTT
.,TRBV2,TRBJ1-3,.,CASRDGRSSGNTIYF,TGTGCCAGCAGGGACGGACGGAGCTCTGGAAACACCATATATTTT
TRBD1,TRBV18,TRBJ1-1,few,CASSTRTGEISEAFF,TGTGCCAGCTCAACGCGAACAGGGGAGATCAGTGAAGCTTTCTTT
TRBD1,TRBV27,TRBJ2-3,many,CASSFPPGQGTDTQYF,TGTGCCAGCAGTTTTCCCCCGGGACAGGGGACAGATACGCAGTATTTT
TRBD1,TRBV7-2,TRBJ1-5,many,CASSLRTGSNQPQHF,TGTGCCAGCAGCTTACGGACAGGATCAAATCAGCCCCAGCATTTT
.,TRBV20-1,TRBJ2-2,many,CSARMRVLTDTGELFF,TGCAGTGCTAGAATGAGAGTCCTAACGGACACCGGGGAGCTGTTTTTT
TRBD1,TRBV9,TRBJ2-3,few,CASSEGTLGQGATDTQYF,TGTGCCAGCAGCGAAGGTACCCTGGGACAGGGGGCAACAGATACGCAGTATTTT
.,TRBV28,TRBJ1-2,few,CASSSVALSSGYTF,TGTGCCAGCAGTTCCGTGGCCCTATCGTCCGGCTACACCTTC
.,TRBV28,TRBJ1-5,many,CASSFLTGNQPQHF,TGTGCCAGCAGTTTTCTCACGGGGAATCAGCCCCAGCATTTT
.,TRBV9,TRBJ2-7,.,CASSVDWGISYEQYF,TGTGCCAGCAGCGTAGATTGGGGGATCTCCTACGAGCAGTACTTC
.,TRBV9,TRBJ2-2,many,CASSVAGSPSGTGELFF,TGTGCCAGCAGCGTAGCTGGGAGTCCCTCGGGCACCGGGGAGCTGTTTTTT
.,TRBV20-1,TRBJ1-2,few,CSAPTGGYGYTF,TGCAGTGCACCGACAGGAGGGTATGGCTACACCTTC
TRBD1,TRBV28,TRBJ1-2,few,CASSSPGQGTHGYTF,TGTGCCAGCAGTTCACCCGGACAGGGGACGCATGGCTACACCTTC
TRBD2,TRBV5-1,TRBJ2-1,few,CASSLVVAGNNEQFF,TGCGCCAGCAGCTTGGTGGTAGCGGGGAACAATGAGCAGTTCTTC
TRBD2,TRBV7-9,TRBJ2-5,many,CASSKPRLAGRQETQYF,TGTGCCAGCAGCAAACCCCGACTAGCGGGGAGACAAGAGACCCAGTACTTC
TRBD1,TRBV7-3,TRBJ1-2,.,CASEGQGASSYTF,TGTGCCAGCGAAGGACAGGGGGCTTCGAGCTACACCTTC
.,TRBV7-9,TRBJ2-7,.,CASTARARYYEQYF,TGTGCCAGCACCGCCCGGGCCCGATACTACGAGCAGTACTTC
TRBD1,TRBV5-6,TRBJ2-5,many,CASSPGTEETQYF,TGTGCCAGCAGCCCCGGGACAGAAGAGACCCAGTACTTC
TRBD1,TRBV7-3,TRBJ2-7,many,CASSVRQGAEQYF,TGTGCCAGCAGCGTTAGACAGGGGGCTGAGCAGTACTTC
TRBD2,TRBV6-4,TRBJ2-6,many,CASSDSGEFSGANVLTF,TGTGCCAGCAGTGACAGCGGGGAGTTCTCTGGGGCCAACGTCCTGACTTTC
.,TRBV3-1,TRBJ1-1,few,CASSQPQGNTEAFF,TGTGCCAGCAGCCAACCACAGGGGAACACTGAAGCTTTCTTT
TRBD1,TRBV6-1,TRBJ1-5,many,CASSLTGGFAQPQHF,TGTGCCAGCAGTCTAACAGGGGGCTTCGCTCAGCCCCAGCATTTT
.,TRBV5-1,TRBJ1-1,.,CASSLEGVSRAEAFF,TGCGCCAGCAGCTTGGAAGGGGTTTCGAGGGCTGAAGCTTTCTTT
.,TRBV5-4,TRBJ1-6,.,CASSSPSSYNSPLHF,TGTGCCAGCAGCTCACCCAGCTCCTATAATTCACCCCTCCACTTT
TRBD2,TRBV4-3,TRBJ2-3,few,CASSIGTSVGDTQYF,TGCGCCAGCAGCATTGGGACTAGCGTTGGAGATACGCAGTATTTT
.,TRBV9,TRBJ2-2,few,CASSVGNTPGELFF,TGTGCCAGCAGCGTTGGGAACACCCCCGGGGAGCTGTTTTTT